Described below is a single TCR beta chain sequence and its context. The target antigen is unknown. CDR3 length: 15 residues. After removal of 5 bases from V and 4 bases from J, the junction contained 7 bases not matched to a gene. The authors made TCR cDNA by 5'RACE template switching, adding a universal primer site and UMIs. One entry per CDR3 protein results from TCRdb running MiXCR on the 5' RACE reads. The table records hundreds of thousands of distinct CDR3 sequences, about 17% of them present only once. This specimen belongs to a study of T cells after yellow fever vaccination. About the research overall: Any fraction with a low cell number was prepared using SMART-Seq v4 Ultra Low Input. Study-wide results and caveats: Among primary-vaccination clones, most reappeared after the booster, at just under 98% for CD4 and more than 75% for CD8.

The sample here was PBMCs, taken before the yellow fever booster vaccination. The clonotype was recovered from a man younger than 35 who received the YFV17D yellow fever vaccine. The chain carries TRBV12-3 or TRBV12-4 and TRBJ1-5; 8 bases are a match to TRBD1. CDR3 DNA sequence: TGTGCCAGCAGTCCGGACAGGGCTAGGAATCAGCCCCAGCATTTT. Translation: CASSPDRARNQPQHF.